Listed here are 30 T cell receptor beta chains from one sample, sequenced in a study of shared clonotypes between healthy human individuals (TCRdb year 2020). The library came from the immunoSEQ multiplex PCR assay. Not all clones reach the TCRdb copy of this immuneACCESS table, which keeps in-frame sequences only. Checked studies attribute under half of the gap to unresolved V genes and leave the rest unexplained. This sample has fewer than 2.5 million clones in its table, and approximately 94% of those were observed once. The ten largest account for about 0.38% of the sample. The sequenced material came from naive CD4+ T cells from PBMCs. What the cell subset or site label conveys for this sample: CD45RA+ positively selected. These receptors were obtained from a man between 18 and 35 years old in good health. Some clones in this sample may be carry-over from other donors' samples.

This chain links TRBV28 with TRBJ2-7; 7 bases agree with TRBD2. J lost 2 bases, V lost 5 bases, and 12 bases had no gene match. The CDR3 extends over 16 amino acids. CDR1 and CDR2 (germline): MDHEN, SYDVKM. CDR3 protein: CASSPIGLGMAYEQYF. In DNA, the CDR3 is TGTGCCAGCAGTCCGATCGGACTAGGGATGGCCTACGAGCAGTACTTC. Full variable domain (outside the CDR3, taken from reference TRBV28 and TRBJ2-7): DVKVTQSSRYLVKRTGEKVFLECVQDMDHENMFWYRQDPGLGLRLIYFSYDVKMKEKGDIPEGYSVSREKKERFSLILESASTNQTSMYLCASSPIGLGMAYEQYFGPGTRLTVT.

The chain employs TRBV6-5 and TRBJ1-1; D call uncertain. Germline lookup yields CDR1 MNHEY and CDR2 SVGAGI. V lost 3 bases and J 6 bases, leaving 14 bases between the germline ends. This CDR3 region has 14 residues. CDR3 sequence (DNA): TGTGCCAGCAGTTATGATCGCCGAGGAGCTGAAGCTTTCTTT. The encoded protein is CASSYDRRGAEAFF.

This chain connects TRBV7-2 to TRBJ2-1, with D possibly matching TRBD1 (7 bases). Per the germline V gene, CDR1 is SGHTA and CDR2 is FQGNSA. V was shortened by 1 base and J by 3 bases, with 13 bases between the two germline ends. The CDR3 spans 16 residues. CDR3: CASSLVGQGGYNEQFF. In DNA, the CDR3 is TGTGCCAGCAGCTTAGTAGGGCAGGGGGGCTACAATGAGCAGTTCTTC.

The gene calls are TRBV7-3 and TRBJ2-1; D possibly corresponds to TRBD1 (6 bases). Germline lookup yields CDR1 SGHTA and CDR2 FQGTGA. This CDR3 comprises 14 residues. V was clipped by 2 bases and J by 4 bases, with 9 bases between them. The CDR3 reads CASSLATGYNEQFF. The CDR3 coding sequence is TGTGCCAGCAGCTTAGCTACAGGGTACAATGAGCAGTTCTTC.

The CDR3, as DNA: TGTGCCAGCAGCTTAACCCCGTTCTACGAGCAGTACTTC. Its protein is CASSLTPFYEQYF. This chain connects TRBV7-3 to TRBJ2-7; D is undetermined. Germline CDR1 reads SGHTA; CDR2 reads FQGTGA. The germline V and J ends were trimmed by 0 bases and 3 bases, with 6 bases remaining between them. The CDR3 spans 13 residues. Based on the CDR3 plus reference TRBV7-3 and TRBJ2-7, the full variable domain is GAGVSQTPSNKVTEKGKYVELRCDPISGHTALYWYRQSLGQGPEFLIYFQGTGAADDSGLPNDRFFAVRPEGSVSTLKIQRTERGDSAVYLCASSLTPFYEQYFGPGTRLTVT.

The J gene is TRBJ1-5, the V gene TRBV19; TRBD1 aligns across 7 bases. With V trimmed by 7 bases and J by 6 bases, 6 bases remained unmatched. The length of the CDR3 is 13 residues. CDR1 LNHDA and CDR2 SQIVND come from the germline V gene (reference sequence). The CDR3 region is CASKAGGGQPQHF. The CDR3 DNA reads TGTGCCAGTAAGGCAGGGGGTGGTCAGCCCCAGCATTTT.

The CDR3 DNA reads as TGTGCCAGCAGCCTAAGACAGGGAGTTCAGCCCCAGCATTTT. Its protein product is CASSLRQGVQPQHF. The V and J genes are TRBV5-5 and TRBJ1-5; 7 bases agree with TRBD1. Germline V gene sequence: CDR1 SGHKS, CDR2 YYEKEE (reference sequence). The CDR3 is made up of 14 amino acids. Trimming took 4 bases from V and 6 from J; bases not matched to a gene: 7.

This chain uses TRBV7-2 with TRBJ1-4; 8 bases fit TRBD1. The V and J ends lost 1 base and 7 bases, in that order; junction bases with no gene match: 14. Germline V gives CDR1 SGHTA, CDR2 FQGNSA. The CDR3 contains 18 residues. The CDR3 coding sequence is TGTGCCAGCAGCTTAGTGCGGGTCGGCAGGGGGCTTGTTGAAAAACTGTTTTTT. This encodes CASSLVRVGRGLVEKLFF.

The rearrangement links TRBV30 to TRBJ2-5; D not certain. This CDR3 spans 13 amino acids. V was cut by 4 bases and J by 3 bases, with 12 bases left in between. The germline CDR1 and CDR2 sequences are GTSNPN and SVGIG (reference sequence). CDR3 sequence (DNA): TGTGCCTGGAACATGATCGGAGAAGAGACCCAGTACTTC. It yields the protein CAWNMIGEETQYF.

The chain couples TRBV10-3 to TRBJ2-1; no reliable D call. V was shortened by 2 bases and J by 3 bases, with 8 bases between the two germline ends. Germline loops: CDR1 ENHRY, CDR2 SYGVKD. The CDR3 is 14 amino acids. For the CDR3, the DNA is TGTGCCATCAGTGAGAATAGATACTACAATGAGCAGTTCTTC. As protein: CAISENRYYNEQFF.

The J gene is TRBJ2-4, the V gene TRBV28, with 9 bases lining up with TRBD2. V lost 6 bases and J lost 9; bases outside the gene matches: 6. Germline-derived CDR1 and CDR2 are MDHEN and SYDVKM. The CDR3 totals 13 residues. The CDR3 here is CASRRTSESIQYF. The CDR3 bases are TGTGCCAGCAGGCGGACTAGCGAGAGCATTCAGTACTTC.

The J gene is TRBJ2-1, the V gene TRBV18, with TRBD2 as a possible D gene (6 bases). The CDR3 has 16 amino acids. Germline V lookup: CDR1 KGHSH, CDR2 LQKENI. Trimming took 3 bases from V and 0 from J, leaving 12 bases between them. CDR3 sequence reads: CASSPLAAFSYNEQFF. The CDR3, as DNA: TGTGCCAGCTCACCTTTAGCGGCCTTCTCCTACAATGAGCAGTTCTTC.

This sequence joins TRBV28 and TRBJ2-2; 8 nucleotides match TRBD2. V was clipped by 6 bases and J by 5 bases; unmatched bases: 8. Germline CDR1 reads MDHEN; CDR2 reads SYDVKM. This CDR3 contains 15 residues. CDR3: CASSPGGPRTGELFF. CDR3 sequence (DNA): TGTGCCAGCAGCCCGGGAGGGCCACGGACCGGGGAGCTGTTTTTT.

Notes on this clone: At the DNA level, this CDR3 is encoded by other sequences in the same sample as well. V gene TRBV7-2 combines with J gene TRBJ2-7; D ambiguous. The CDR3 runs 12 residues. Trimming removed 2 bases at V and 4 bases at J, with 6 bases between. Germline V gene lookup returns CDR1 SGHTA and CDR2 FQGNSA. CDR3 nucleotide sequence: TGTGCCAGCAGCTTACTAGGTTACGAGCAGTACTTC. This gives the protein CASSLLGYEQYF. Full variable domain (missing parts from reference TRBV7-2 and TRBJ2-7): GAGVSQSPSNKVTEKGKDVELRCDPISGHTALYWYRQSLGQGLEFLIYFQGNSAPDKSGLPSDRFSAERTGGSVSTLTIQRTQQEDSAVYLCASSLLGYEQYFGPGTRLTVT.

V gene TRBV28 combines with J gene TRBJ2-7; perhaps D is TRBD1 or TRBD2 (5 bases each). V dropped 5 bases and J dropped 3 bases, with 14 bases sitting between them. CDR3 length: 14 residues. The V gene's germline CDR1 is MDHEN and CDR2 SYDVKM. The CDR3 region is CASSTGSRGYEQYF. The DNA for the CDR3 is TGTGCCAGCAGTACGGGAAGTAGGGGCTACGAGCAGTACTTC.

This clone was seen more than once but under ten times. V is TRBV7-9 and J is TRBJ1-2; no definite D call. Per the germline V gene, CDR1 is SEHNR and CDR2 is FQNEAQ (reference sequence). This CDR3 spans 14 amino acids. V was shortened by 6 bases and J by 3 bases, with 14 bases between the two germline ends. CDR3 nucleotides: TGTGCCAGCAGACCTAATTACGGCCACTATGGCTACACCTTC. It yields the protein CASRPNYGHYGYTF.

V is TRBV5-4 and J is TRBJ2-7; TRBD1 agrees at 8 bases. Germline CDR1 is SGHNT and CDR2 is YYREEE (reference sequence). V was pared by 4 bases and J by 2 bases, with 8 bases of the junction left unmatched. The CDR3 contains 15 residues. The CDR3 nucleotides read TGTGCCAGCAGCCTCACCGACAGGGGCGCCTACGAGCAGTACTTC. Encoded protein: CASSLTDRGAYEQYF.

This chain connects TRBV15 to TRBJ2-7; 10 bases are a match to TRBD1. Germline V lookup: CDR1 LNHNV, CDR2 YYDKDF (reference sequence). The CDR3 loop spans 15 amino acids. V gave up 4 bases and J gave up 2 bases; unmatched junction bases: 5. CDR3 sequence (DNA): TGTGCCACCAGCAAGGGTGGGACAGGGGCCTACGAGCAGTACTTC. Amino acids: CATSKGGTGAYEQYF.

The chain joins TRBV28 to TRBJ2-6; the D call may be TRBD1 or TRBD2 (5 bases each). Deletions cut 5 bases from V and 0 bases from J, with 11 bases between. Germline CDR1 is MDHEN and CDR2 is SYDVKM. CDR3 size: 16 residues. The CDR3 bases are TGTGCCAGCAGTGCCCCCGGGACCTCTGGGGCCAACGTCCTGACTTTC. Translating gives CASSAPGTSGANVLTF.

V and J are TRBV28 and TRBJ1-5, with 10 positions matching TRBD1. After removal of 5 bases from V and 7 bases from J, the junction contained 14 bases not matched to a gene. This CDR3 is 17 amino acids long. Germline assignment: CDR1 MDHEN and CDR2 SYDVKM. The CDR3 DNA reads as TGTGCCAGCAGTCCTCTCCGTGACAGGGGGCACGGACAGCCCCAGCATTTT. This encodes CASSPLRDRGHGQPQHF.

This chain joins TRBV14 and TRBJ2-3; TRBD2 might be the D (6 bases). Trimming removed 2 bases at V and 2 bases at J, with 14 bases between. The CDR3 sequence is 16 residues long. Germline V gives CDR1 SGHDN, CDR2 FVKESK. CDR3 in DNA: TGTGCCAGCAGCCAACTCGGGAGCTCCCCCACAGATACGCAGTATTTT. It translates to CASSQLGSSPTDTQYF.

The chain links TRBV29-1 to TRBJ1-2; TRBD1 matches 8 bases. Trimming removed 0 bases from V and 8 bases from J; junction bases left unmatched: 8. Per germline, CDR1 SQVTM and CDR2 ANQGSEA. CDR3 length equals 14 residues. In DNA, the CDR3 is TGCAGCGTTGAAGATAAACCCAGGGGGCAGGGCTACACCTTC. Translating gives CSVEDKPRGQGYTF.

This clone was observed a handful of times. Additional DNA sequences in this sample encode the identical CDR3. The chain combines TRBV7-3 with TRBJ1-1; D is uncertain. V lost 5 bases to trimming and J lost 0 bases, with 10 bases between them. CDR3 length equals 14 residues. CDR1 SGHTA and CDR2 FQGTGA come from the germline V gene. As DNA, the CDR3 is TGTGCCAGCAGCCTCTTGCCTGTGAACACTGAAGCTTTCTTT. Its translation: CASSLLPVNTEAFF. Full variable domain (outside the CDR3, taken from reference TRBV7-3 and TRBJ1-1): GAGVSQTPSNKVTEKGKYVELRCDPISGHTALYWYRQSLGQGPEFLIYFQGTGAADDSGLPNDRFFAVRPEGSVSTLKIQRTERGDSAVYLCASSLLPVNTEAFFGQGTRLTVV.

This clone has only one observation. The rearrangement links TRBV6-5 to TRBJ1-2; tentatively, D is TRBD1 (5 bases). Germline V lookup: CDR1 MNHEY, CDR2 SVGAGI. V lost 0 bases and J lost 7, with 12 bases in between. This CDR3 is 14 amino acids long. CDR3 DNA: TGTGCCAGCAGTTACTCTGGGCAGGGACGTGGCTACACCTTC. It yields the protein CASSYSGQGRGYTF.

The chain has TRBV5-6 and TRBJ2-2, with 7 bases that match TRBD1. Germline-derived CDR1 and CDR2 are SGHDT and YYEEEE. This CDR3 comprises 17 residues. J was trimmed by 1 base and V by 0 bases; bases with no gene match: 6. CDR3 DNA sequence: TGTGCCAGCAGCTTGGTCGTCCGGACAGGGAACACCGGGGAGCTGTTTTTT. It specifies CASSLVVRTGNTGELFF.

The chain uses TRBV5-8 and TRBJ2-5, with 8 bases fitting TRBD1. CDR3 size: 16 residues. V lost 6 bases and J lost 3; bases outside the gene matches: 13. Germline loops: CDR1 SGHTS, CDR2 YDEGEE. CDR3 bases: TGTGCCAGCACCTCCGGGACAGGCACTTTTGAAGAGACCCAGTACTTC. Protein: CASTSGTGTFEETQYF.

The J gene is TRBJ2-5, the V gene TRBV5-4; TRBD2 aligns across 11 bases. Gene TRBJ2-7 matches the end of the DNA better, so the J call may be wrong. The length of the CDR3 is 13 residues. The germline CDR1 and CDR2 sequences are SGHNT and YYREEE (reference sequence). Here the CDR3 reads CASSPLAGDEQYF. In nucleotides, the CDR3 is TGTGCCAGCAGCCCACTAGCGGGAGACGAGCAGTACTTC.

The chain recombines TRBV19 with TRBJ2-5; 8 positions match TRBD2. This CDR3 comprises 15 residues. J gave up 5 bases and V 4 bases, and 9 bases lay outside the gene matches. CDR1 and CDR2 from the germline V gene are LNHDA and SQIVND (reference sequence). The CDR3 bases are TGTGCCAGTAGTACACAGAGGGGACTAGGGGAGACCCAGTACTTC. Its protein is CASSTQRGLGETQYF.

The chain joins TRBV4-1 to TRBJ2-7; D might be TRBD1 (5 bases). Between the trimmed V and J ends, which lost 2 bases and 1 base, there was a span of 12 bases. CDR1 is MGHRA and CDR2 is YSYEKL in the germline V gene. The CDR3 consists of 15 residues. CDR3 region: CASSQRTDISYEQYF. The CDR3 DNA follows: TGCGCCAGCAGCCAACGCACGGACATTTCCTACGAGCAGTACTTC.

This chain links TRBV28 with TRBJ1-5; the D is unclear. This CDR3 is 15 amino acids long. Trimming cost V 4 bases and J 2 bases, with 12 bases left between them. Germline CDR1 MDHEN, CDR2 SYDVKM. The CDR3 DNA reads as TGTGCCAGCAGTTCCATGAGGATCGGCAATCAGCCCCAGCATTTT. Translating it yields CASSSMRIGNQPQHF.